These 27 T cell receptor beta chains came from one sample sequenced in a study of T cell responses to AZD1222 COVID-19 vaccine. Method: immunoSEQ multiplex PCR; TCRdb's copy keeps in-frame clones and lacks some. The data show more than 110,000 clones, with about 90% seen just once and 5.5% to 6.5% held by the top ten. The sample was peripheral blood, taken on day 0 of AZD1222 vaccination. These receptors were taken from an adult in good health.

V and J are TRBV10-3 and TRBJ2-1, with 8 bases matching TRBD2. The V segment lost 4 bases and the J segment 9 bases; nucleotides outside the gene matches: 29. The length of the CDR3 is 21 residues. Per the germline V gene, CDR1 is ENHRY and CDR2 is SYGVKD. The CDR3 protein is CAISGPTSASSRVVSFREQFF. CDR3 DNA sequence: TGTGCCATCAGTGGGCCGACTAGCGCTTCAAGTCGAGTAGTCTCATTTCGTGAGCAGTTCTTC.

This chain connects TRBV23-1 to TRBJ1-3; D gene unclear. TRBV23-1 is classed as an ORF, of uncertain function. This CDR3 region has 14 residues. V gave up 11 bases and J gave up 0 bases, with 14 bases separating them. This CDR3 is CASRRELSGNTIYF. CDR3 DNA: TGCGCCTCCCGAAGGGAGCTCTCTGGAAACACCATATATTTT.

The rearrangement links TRBV19 to TRBJ2-1, with D possibly being TRBD2 (5 bases). This CDR3 is 16 amino acids long. Looked up from germline, CDR1 is LNHDA and CDR2 is SQIVND (reference sequence). The V end lost 4 bases, the J end lost 8 bases, and 21 bases lay between the germline ends. For the CDR3, the DNA is TGTGCCAGTAGTAATCTCTGGGAGCGCCTAAGGGATGAGCAGTTCTTC. Its translation: CASSNLWERLRDEQFF.

V is TRBV5-1 and J is TRBJ2-5, with TRBD1 identical over 7 bases. The CDR3 consists of 16 residues. Germline CDR1 reads SGHRS; CDR2 reads YFSETQ. Losses at the gene ends were 6 bases for V and 8 bases for J; bases not matched to a gene: 19. In DNA form, the CDR3 reads TGCGCCAGCACCCACACCCGTGGACAGGAAAGGCAAACCCAGTACTTC. Translating it yields CASTHTRGQERQTQYF. Full variable domain (missing parts from reference TRBV5-1 and TRBJ2-5): KAGVTQTPRYLIKTRGQQVTLSCSPISGHRSVSWYQQTPGQGLQFLFEYFSETQRNKGNFPGRFSGRQFSNSRSEMNVSTLELGDSALYLCASTHTRGQERQTQYFGPGTRLLVL.

In its sample, this clone was seen once. This chain links TRBV15 with TRBJ1-5; 7 positions agree with TRBD1. Trimming cost V 0 bases and J 6 bases; bases outside gene matches: 5. The CDR3 length is 15 residues. From germline, CDR1 is LNHNV and CDR2 YYDKDF (reference sequence). CDR3 bases: TGTGCCACCAGCAGAGAGAGGGACAGAAGTCAGCCCCAGCATTTT. Protein: CATSRERDRSQPQHF.

In its sample, this clone was seen once. V usage is TRBV19 and J usage is TRBJ2-1, with D possibly TRBD2 on 9 matching bases. The CDR3 has 14 amino acids. Germline lookup yields CDR1 LNHDA and CDR2 SQIVND (reference sequence). Trimming took off 5 bases at V and 13 bases at J, with 21 bases between the two ends. CDR3 region: CASSRQGAGGDQFF. In nucleotides, the CDR3 is TGTGCCAGTAGTCGGCAGGGGGCGGGAGGGGACCAGTTCTTC.

V usage is TRBV4-2 and J usage is TRBJ2-7; a possible D gene is TRBD2 (6 bases). The CDR3 contains 15 residues. Germline CDR1 is LGHNA and CDR2 is YNFKEQ. Trimming took 4 bases from V and 1 from J, leaving 14 bases between them. The CDR3 loop reads CASSPPGLASYEQYF. In DNA, the CDR3 is TGTGCCAGCAGCCCCCCTGGGCTAGCGTCCTACGAGCAGTACTTC.

This clone was seen a single time. V and J are TRBV6-2 or TRBV6-3 and TRBJ2-5; 12 bases agree with TRBD2. V lost 4 bases, J lost 2 bases, and 11 bases stayed unmatched. The CDR3 runs to 18 residues. CDR1 MNHEY and CDR2 SVGEGT come from the germline V gene. CDR3 amino acids: CASSFPGLAGSPQETQYF. The CDR3 DNA is TGTGCCAGCAGTTTCCCCGGACTAGCGGGGTCCCCACAAGAGACCCAGTACTTC.

Written as DNA, the CDR3 is TGCGCCAGCAGCCAAGATGAAAGACGCGGGAGTGGGGATACGCAGTATTTT. This gives the protein CASSQDERRGSGDTQYF. V is TRBV4-1 and J is TRBJ2-3; 7 positions agree with TRBD2. This CDR3 comprises 17 residues. V trimming: 0 bases; J trimming: 6 bases; junction bases outside the gene matches: 12. Germline V gives CDR1 MGHRA, CDR2 YSYEKL.

This clone was observed once. The V gene is TRBV9, the J gene TRBJ1-2; 7 nucleotides agree with TRBD1. The germline CDR1 and CDR2 sequences are SGDLS and YYNGEE. The CDR3 length is 15 residues. V shed 0 bases and J 7 bases; nucleotides not matched to a gene: 9. The CDR3 nucleotides are TGTGCCAGCAGCGTAGACCTAGACAGGGTCGGTGGCTACACCTTC. Translation gives CASSVDLDRVGGYTF.

This chain links TRBV6-6 with TRBJ1-2, with D unresolved. The V end was cut by 7 bases, the J end by 0 bases, with 9 bases between. CDR3 length equals 13 residues. The germline CDR1 and CDR2 sequences are MNHNY and SVGAGI (reference sequence). The CDR3 region is CASKQATNYGYTF. CDR3 DNA sequence: TGTGCCAGCAAGCAGGCCACTAACTATGGCTACACCTTC.

J is TRBJ1-1 and V is TRBV30; 8 bases align to TRBD1. Germline V CDR1 and CDR2: GTSNPN, SVGIG (reference sequence). This CDR3 contains 16 residues. The trim removed 4 bases at V and 1 base at J, leaving 11 bases unmatched. The chain's CDR3 is CAWMPGGSLPNTEAFF. The CDR3 region has the DNA TGTGCCTGGATGCCAGGGGGCTCTCTACCGAACACTGAAGCTTTCTTT. The full variable domain, rest sourced from reference TRBV30 and TRBJ1-1, is SQTIHQWPATLVQPVGSPLSLECTVEGTSNPNLYWYRQAAGRGLQLLFYSVGIGQISSEVPQNLSASRPQDRQFILSSKKLLLSDSGFYLCAWMPGGSLPNTEAFFGQGTRLTVV.

This clone was detected once. The DNA for the CDR3 is TGTGCCAGCAGCCCCGTGACGGAGGGCTACACCTTC. Amino acid sequence: CASSPVTEGYTF. J is TRBJ1-2 and V is TRBV7-9; D gene uncertain. This CDR3 is 12 amino acids long. Germline V CDR1 and CDR2: SEHNR, FQNEAQ (reference sequence). Trimming took off 5 bases at V and 8 bases at J, with 12 bases between the two ends.

The rearrangement joins TRBV6-1 to TRBJ2-1; TRBD2 agrees at 7 bases. The germline V gene encodes CDR1 MNHNS and CDR2 SASEGT. The ends lost 4 bases at V and 4 bases at J; junction bases unmatched: 10. The length of the CDR3 is 16 residues. This CDR3 is CASSGLGGSRYNEQFF. For the CDR3, the DNA is TGTGCCAGCAGTGGCCTCGGCGGGAGCAGGTACAATGAGCAGTTCTTC.

The chain combines TRBV18 with TRBJ1-4; D perhaps matches TRBD1 (5 bases). V lost 2 bases to trimming and J lost 8 bases, with 18 bases between them. Germline CDR1 is KGHSH and CDR2 is LQKENI. CDR3 length: 16 amino acids. The CDR3 bases are TGTGCCAGCTCACCATCCCAGGGAGGGCGCAAAGAAAAACTGTTTTTT. Amino acids: CASSPSQGGRKEKLFF.

The CDR3 DNA follows: TGTGCCAGCAGTGGTATGGTGGGGGGGCCCACAGATACGCAGTATTTT. Amino acids: CASSGMVGGPTDTQYF. V and J are TRBV25-1 and TRBJ2-3; D is perhaps TRBD2 (7 bases). Germline CDR1 reads MGHDK; CDR2 reads SYGVNS. This CDR3 contains 16 residues. V lost 4 bases to trimming and J lost 2 bases, with 16 bases between them.

The V gene is TRBV30, the J gene TRBJ2-7; D not certain. The CDR3 has 15 residues. Trimming removed 5 bases from V and 4 bases from J, with 21 bases in between. The germline V gene has CDR1 GTSNPN and CDR2 SVGIG (reference sequence). The chain's CDR3 is CAWGSQKTGRYEQYF. The CDR3 DNA follows: TGTGCCTGGGGGTCTCAGAAAACGGGCCGATACGAGCAGTACTTC.

CDR3 nucleotides: TGCAGTGCTAGTGCGGGAGGGTCCGGCTCCTACGAGCAGTACTTC. Protein product: CSASAGGSGSYEQYF. The gene calls are TRBV20-1 and TRBJ2-7, with 9 bases fitting TRBD2. The CDR3 consists of 15 residues. Germline CDR1 DFQATT, CDR2 SNEGSKA (reference sequence). V was clipped by 3 bases and J by 0 bases; unmatched bases: 6.

The rearrangement uses TRBV6-2 or TRBV6-3 and TRBJ2-7; 9 bases are a match to TRBD1. CDR3 length: 14 amino acids. V trimming: 5 bases; J trimming: 3 bases; junction bases outside the gene matches: 5. The V gene's germline CDR1 is MNHEY and CDR2 SVGEGT. The CDR3 DNA reads as TGTGCCAGCAGTCCGGGACAGGGTAACTACGAGCAGTACTTC. Translating gives CASSPGQGNYEQYF.

The CDR3: CASSYGTGAYEQYF. As DNA, the CDR3 is TGTGCCAGCAGCTACGGGACAGGTGCCTACGAGCAGTACTTC. The V gene is TRBV7-2, the J gene TRBJ2-7, with 8 bases identical to TRBD1. Germline V gives CDR1 SGHTA, CDR2 FQGNSA. The CDR3 runs 14 residues. The junction had 4 bases not matched to a gene; V was cut back by 4 bases and J by 2 bases.

The chain couples TRBV5-1 to TRBJ2-7; maybe TRBD2 (6 bases). This CDR3 contains 14 residues. The germline V gene encodes CDR1 SGHRS and CDR2 YFSETQ. The V gene lost 0 bases and the J gene lost 2 bases, with 9 bases spanning the gap. The CDR3 coding sequence is TGCGCCAGCAGCTTGGCCGGGGGTACCTACGAGCAGTACTTC. Its translation: CASSLAGGTYEQYF.

The rearrangement joins TRBV7-9 to TRBJ1-3, with no clear D. There are 16 residues in the CDR3. CDR1 is SEHNR, CDR2 FQNEAQ, per germline (reference sequence). V gave up 2 bases and J gave up 4 bases, with 15 bases separating them. The CDR3: CASSLSGMTSGNTIYF. The CDR3 nucleotides read TGTGCCAGCAGCTTATCCGGAATGACTTCGGGAAACACCATATATTTT.

This chain uses TRBV30 with TRBJ1-3; no clear D. Germline values: CDR1 GTSNPN, CDR2 SVGIG (reference sequence). V lost 0 bases to trimming and J lost 3 bases, with 0 bases between them. The CDR3 is made up of 11 amino acids. The CDR3 nucleotides read TGTGCCTGGAGTGTTGGAAACACCATATATTTT. Its translation: CAWSVGNTIYF.

This chain connects TRBV18 to TRBJ2-7; D might be TRBD1 or TRBD2, each matching 6 bases. CDR3 length: 13 amino acids. From germline, CDR1 is KGHSH and CDR2 LQKENI. V lost 1 base and J 5 bases, leaving 9 bases between the germline ends. For the CDR3, the DNA is TGTGCCAGCTCACCACTAGGGGGGCACGAGCAGTACTTC. Its translation is CASSPLGGHEQYF.

V and J are TRBV27 and TRBJ2-7; 8 nucleotides align to TRBD2. Germline V CDR1 and CDR2: MNHEY, SMNVEV (reference sequence). With V trimmed by 6 bases and J by 3 bases, 13 bases remained unmatched. CDR3 length: 16 residues. The DNA of the CDR3 is TGTGCCAGCAGGGGGAGTGGGTTAGCGGGATACTACGAGCAGTACTTC. As protein: CASRGSGLAGYYEQYF.

The chain has TRBV12-3 or TRBV12-4 and TRBJ2-3; the D gene is possibly TRBD2 (7 bases). The CDR3 is made up of 13 amino acids. The germline V and J ends were trimmed by 3 bases and 4 bases, with 8 bases remaining between them. CDR3 in amino acids: CASSFGGPDTQYF. The CDR3 nucleotides are TGTGCCAGCAGTTTCGGGGGGCCAGATACGCAGTATTTT.

The V and J genes are TRBV19 and TRBJ1-5, with 7 bases that match TRBD1. V lost 1 base to trimming and J lost 9 bases; unmatched junction nucleotides: 6. Germline V gene lookup returns CDR1 LNHDA and CDR2 SQIVND (reference sequence). CDR3 length: 14 amino acids. CDR3 residues: CASSIGTGIRPQHF. DNA of the CDR3: TGTGCCAGTAGTATAGGGACAGGAATTCGGCCCCAGCATTTT.